The source of this T cell receptor beta chain is a study of shared clonotypes between healthy human individuals. Donors, healthy HIV-negative adults, lacked recent acute infections or vaccinations. Every one of the donors was a Caucasian adult that lived in Nashville, Tennessee. V lost 4 bases to trimming and J lost 4 bases; unmatched junction nucleotides: 4. This CDR3 spans 14 amino acids. Germline V gives CDR1 SGHDN, CDR2 FVKESK. Samples underwent the assay at deep level. The repertoire was sequenced with immunoSEQ multiplex PCR; TCRdb's copy has only in-frame clones and lacks some. The top ten clones hold 10% of a sample with some 350,000 clones, under 80% of them seen once.

The chain recombines TRBV14 with TRBJ2-3; TRBD2 matches at 8 bases. The material sequenced was memory CD4+ T cells sorted from blood. Subset reported: CD45RA-negative fraction. The source of this sequence is a man under 40 in good health. This CDR3 is CASSPKRGSDTQYF. CDR3 DNA sequence: TGTGCCAGCAGCCCCAAGCGGGGGTCAGATACGCAGTATTTT.